This T cell receptor beta chain was documented in a study of molecular identifiers for immune sequencing clone quantification. Trimming took 6 bases from V and 8 from J; bases not matched to a gene: 14. CDR1 and CDR2 from the germline V gene are MNHEY and SVGAGI. This CDR3 contains 16 residues. A single record per CDR3 protein comes from TCRdb applying MiXCR to the PCR reads. Found here are about half a million distinct CDR3 sequences, 20% to 25% of them singletons; the top ten hold approximately 0.84%. The chain has TRBV6-5 and TRBJ2-1; 9 nucleotides align to TRBD2. The sequence was obtained from a human donor in good health. Some libraries in this study had Jurkat cell RNA spiked in. Sequencing was performed on naive CD8+ T cells from blood, with Jurkat cell RNA spiked in. Subset specified: FACS-sorted CD8+CD4-CCR7+CD45RA+ naive T cells. In nucleotides, the CDR3 is TGTGCCAGCAGCCCTGAGGCTAGCGGGGATAGCGATGAGCAGTTCTTC. Protein product: CASSPEASGDSDEQFF.